A single sample gave rise to the 25 T cell receptor beta chains below, sequenced in a study of cytomegalovirus exposure and HLA in healthy donors. Both 60 Vbeta primers and 13 Jbeta primers went into the PCR. Assay: immunoSEQ multiplex PCR; the TCRdb copy retains only in-frame clones and omits some. The sample shows about 120,000 clones, roughly 80% of them seen only once. Sequences were obtained from PBMCs. The receptors come from a female donor in good health and CMV-seronegative.

The CDR3 nucleotides read TGTGCCAGTCGGGGACAGTCGAACACTGAAGCTTTCTTT. Translating it yields CASRGQSNTEAFF. The gene calls are TRBV7-2 and TRBJ1-1; 7 nucleotides line up with TRBD1. CDR1 SGHTA and CDR2 FQGNSA come from the germline V gene. The CDR3 contains 13 residues. V lost 9 bases, J lost 1 base, and 5 bases stayed unmatched.

The CDR3 coding sequence is TGTGCCATCAGTGAGTCGGGGACTGGAAAAGAGACCCAGTACTTC. It is translated as CAISESGTGKETQYF. The V and J genes are TRBV10-3 and TRBJ2-5; maybe TRBD2 (6 bases). The CDR3 contains 15 residues. Germline V gene lookup returns CDR1 ENHRY and CDR2 SYGVKD. Trimming shortened V by 0 bases and J by 3 bases, and 11 bases separated the two germline ends.

The V call is TRBV9, the J call TRBJ2-7; the D gene is possibly TRBD1 (5 bases). CDR1 and CDR2 from the germline V gene are SGDLS and YYNGEE. The CDR3 runs 16 residues. V lost 0 bases to trimming and J lost 4 bases, with 17 bases between them. CDR3 coding DNA: TGTGCCAGCAGCGTAGCCCCCAGGGTGAGGATTTACGAGCAGTACTTC. Translation gives CASSVAPRVRIYEQYF.

J is TRBJ2-1 and V is TRBV19; TRBD1 matches 8 bases. Losses at the gene ends were 5 bases for V and 10 bases for J; bases not matched to a gene: 16. The CDR3 is 16 amino acids. Germline V gene sequence: CDR1 LNHDA, CDR2 SQIVND (reference sequence). The CDR3 DNA sequence: TGTGCCAGTAGTCTTGTCTTGGGACAGGTCAGGTTAGAGCAGTTCTTC. It specifies CASSLVLGQVRLEQFF.

This clone came up a few times. V gene TRBV7-9 combines with J gene TRBJ1-5, with TRBD1 identical over 7 bases. Germline CDR1 and CDR2: SEHNR and FQNEAQ (reference sequence). This CDR3 has 14 amino acids. Trimming took 3 bases from V and 2 from J; bases not matched to a gene: 1. CDR3 protein: CASSFDRGNQPQHF. The CDR3 region has the DNA TGTGCCAGCAGCTTCGACAGGGGCAATCAGCCCCAGCATTTT.

The rearrangement links TRBV6-1 to TRBJ2-3, with TRBD1 as a possible D gene (8 bases). The CDR3 contains 14 residues. V was pared by 5 bases and J by 4 bases, with 13 bases between. From germline, CDR1 is MNHNS and CDR2 SASEGT. Written as DNA, the CDR3 is TGTGCCAGCAGTTCCACAGGGGGGGCAGATACGCAGTATTTT. It is translated as CASSSTGGADTQYF.

The CDR3 DNA reads TGTGCCAGTACAGGGGACCCTGTGGGCTATGGCTACACCTTC. Translation: CASTGDPVGYGYTF. The chain employs TRBV2 and TRBJ1-2; TRBD1 matches 7 bases. The V and J ends lost 9 bases and 4 bases, in that order; junction bases with no gene match: 11. The germline V gene has CDR1 SNHLY and CDR2 FYNNEI. The CDR3 length is 14 residues. The variable domain in full, completed from reference TRBV2 and TRBJ1-2, reads EPEVTQTPSHQVTQMGQEVILRCVPISNHLYFYWYRQILGQKVEFLVSFYNNEISEKSEIFDDQFSVERPDGSNFTLKIRSTKLEDSAMYFCASTGDPVGYGYTFGSGTRLTVV.

This chain uses TRBV6-1 with TRBJ2-7; TRBD1 matches at 7 bases. Germline trimming cut 6 bases from V and 5 bases from J; bases unmatched to any gene: 10. CDR3 length: 14 residues. Per the germline V gene, CDR1 is MNHNS and CDR2 is SASEGT. CDR3 in amino acids: CASSSTGNAHEQYF. The CDR3 DNA sequence: TGTGCCAGCAGCTCGACAGGGAACGCCCACGAGCAGTACTTC.

This chain links TRBV19 with TRBJ1-2; TRBD1 aligns across 9 bases. The germline V gene encodes CDR1 LNHDA and CDR2 SQIVND (reference sequence). V trimming: 3 bases; J trimming: 6 bases; junction bases outside the gene matches: 14. The CDR3 sequence is 17 residues long. The CDR3 loop is CASSMVLGTGKTHGYTF. The CDR3, as DNA: TGTGCCAGTAGTATGGTTTTGGGGACAGGGAAGACCCATGGCTACACCTTC.

The chain is built from TRBV5-5 and TRBJ1-1; D possibly corresponds to TRBD1 (5 bases). CDR1 SGHKS and CDR2 YYEKEE come from the germline V gene (reference sequence). The CDR3 totals 15 residues. V was pared by 0 bases and J by 2 bases, with 11 bases between. In nucleotides, the CDR3 is TGTGCCAGCAGCTTGGGGGGGGTTCCCAACACTGAAGCTTTCTTT. Amino acids: CASSLGGVPNTEAFF.

This sequence joins TRBV7-9 and TRBJ2-7; 9 bases agree with TRBD1. The germline CDR1 and CDR2 sequences are SEHNR and FQNEAQ (reference sequence). CDR3 size: 13 residues. The J segment lost 4 bases and the V segment lost 5 bases, leaving 3 bases of the junction unmatched. CDR3 nucleotides: TGTGCCAGCAGCCCCGGGACAGGGTACGAGCAGTACTTC. Its translation: CASSPGTGYEQYF.

The chain has TRBV4-2 and TRBJ2-5, with D possibly being TRBD1 (7 bases). The CDR3 length is 16 residues. Trimming stripped 3 bases from V and 5 bases from J, with 19 bases between. Germline CDR1 reads LGHNA; CDR2 reads YNFKEQ. The CDR3 protein is CASSQEQGRGRETQYF. For the CDR3, the DNA is TGTGCCAGCAGCCAGGAACAGGGGCGGGGCAGGGAGACCCAGTACTTC.

The rearrangement links TRBV4-1 to TRBJ2-2; D may be TRBD1 (5 bases). V dropped 0 bases and J dropped 3 bases, with 17 bases sitting between them. Germline CDR1 MGHRA, CDR2 YSYEKL. CDR3 size: 18 residues. CDR3 amino acids: CASSQDQGSEQDTGELFF. CDR3 DNA sequence: TGCGCCAGCAGCCAAGATCAGGGATCAGAGCAGGACACCGGGGAGCTGTTTTTT.

This clone was detected a few times. The chain employs TRBV25-1 and TRBJ1-5; D remains ambiguous. Germline V gene data show CDR1 as MGHDK and CDR2 as SYGVNS. The CDR3 totals 14 residues. Trimming shortened V by 4 bases and J by 5 bases, and 12 bases separated the two germline ends. The CDR3: CASSGWEGDQPQHF. Written as DNA, the CDR3 is TGTGCCAGCAGTGGTTGGGAGGGAGATCAGCCCCAGCATTTT.

The chain has TRBV10-1 and TRBJ2-1; D is ambiguous. V dropped 0 bases and J dropped 8 bases, with 11 bases sitting between them. CDR3 length: 14 amino acids. Germline loops: CDR1 WNHNN, CDR2 SYGVQD (reference sequence). In DNA, the CDR3 is TGCGCCAGCAGTGAGTCTCATAGGAGCTATGAGCAGTTCTTC. It codes for CASSESHRSYEQFF.

The chain carries TRBV4-3 and TRBJ2-7; 12 bases are a match to TRBD2. Germline V gene sequence: CDR1 LGHNA, CDR2 YSLEER. The CDR3 covers 17 residues. V shed 4 bases, J shed 5 bases, and the junction held 12 bases outside the gene matches. The CDR3 DNA sequence: TGCGCCAGCAGCCCGCTAGCGGGGGGGACGGGTCCGCACGAGCAGTACTTC. Encoded protein: CASSPLAGGTGPHEQYF.

The chain joins TRBV5-1 to TRBJ2-1; TRBD2 is a possible D gene (6 bases). CDR1 and CDR2 (germline): SGHRS, YFSETQ. V lost 0 bases to trimming and J lost 0 bases, with 13 bases between them. CDR3 length: 17 residues. The CDR3 DNA reads TGCGCCAGCAGCTTGGCGGCGGGGATAAGCTCCTACAATGAGCAGTTCTTC. This encodes CASSLAAGISSYNEQFF.

The CDR3 spells CASSTPGFQRGETQYF. DNA of the CDR3: TGTGCCAGCAGCACGCCCGGGTTTCAGCGAGGGGAGACCCAGTACTTC. This chain links TRBV5-4 with TRBJ2-5; a weak D match, TRBD2 (5 bases). This CDR3 has 16 amino acids. The germline CDR1 and CDR2 sequences are SGHNT and YYREEE (reference sequence). V was clipped by 4 bases and J by 5 bases, with 21 bases between them.

In this sample, this clone turned up once. The V call is TRBV27, the J call TRBJ2-1; 7 bases align to TRBD1. The germline V gene has CDR1 MNHEY and CDR2 SMNVEV (reference sequence). The CDR3 runs 14 residues. Trimming removed 6 bases from V and 0 bases from J; junction bases left unmatched: 2. CDR3 region: CASRQGPSYNEQFF. CDR3 sequence (DNA): TGTGCCAGCAGACAGGGGCCCTCCTACAATGAGCAGTTCTTC.

V is TRBV7-9 and J is TRBJ1-2; D is unresolved. CDR1 is SEHNR and CDR2 is FQNEAQ in the germline V gene (reference sequence). The V gene lost 7 bases and the J gene lost 8 bases, with 17 bases spanning the gap. This CDR3 is built from 13 residues. The CDR3 nucleotides are TGTGCCAGCAACTCTCTTCCTTCCGAGGGCTACACCTTC. It codes for CASNSLPSEGYTF.

This chain uses TRBV2 with TRBJ2-1; TRBD2 is a possible D gene (5 bases). The CDR3 has 14 residues. Germline assignment: CDR1 SNHLY and CDR2 FYNNEI. V was clipped by 10 bases and J by 2 bases, with 15 bases between them. The DNA of the CDR3 is TGTGCCACCAAAGCGGACTTAACCTACAATGAGCAGTTCTTC. Translated: CATKADLTYNEQFF. Full variable domain (outside the CDR3, taken from reference TRBV2 and TRBJ2-1): EPEVTQTPSHQVTQMGQEVILRCVPISNHLYFYWYRQILGQKVEFLVSFYNNEISEKSEIFDDQFSVERPDGSNFTLKIRSTKLEDSAMYFCATKADLTYNEQFFGPGTRLTVL.

The chain uses TRBV7-8 and TRBJ1-1, with D possibly being TRBD1 (6 bases). The CDR3 consists of 15 residues. From germline, CDR1 is SGHVS and CDR2 FQNEAQ. V dropped 2 bases and J dropped 5 bases, with 15 bases sitting between them. The CDR3: CASSLFQGIRTEAFF. The CDR3 coding sequence is TGTGCCAGCAGCTTATTCCAGGGGATCAGGACTGAAGCTTTCTTT.

V gene TRBV29-1 combines with J gene TRBJ2-2, with D unclear. The CDR3 sequence is 15 residues long. Per the germline V gene, CDR1 is SQVTM and CDR2 is ANQGSEA. Trimming took 0 bases from V and 2 from J, leaving 10 bases between them. The CDR3 bases are TGCAGCGTTGAAGAGGGCACAGCTAACACCGGGGAGCTGTTTTTT. Its protein product is CSVEEGTANTGELFF.

J is TRBJ2-1 and V is TRBV28; D possibly corresponds to TRBD1 (5 bases). V dropped 2 bases and J dropped 6 bases, with 8 bases sitting between them. This CDR3 contains 13 residues. Germline-derived CDR1 and CDR2 are MDHEN and SYDVKM. CDR3 region: CASSLGRVNEQFF. In DNA, the CDR3 is TGTGCCAGCAGTTTAGGCAGGGTCAATGAGCAGTTCTTC.

The chain employs TRBV9 and TRBJ2-1, with 7 nucleotides matching TRBD1. The CDR3 consists of 13 residues. The germline V gene encodes CDR1 SGDLS and CDR2 YYNGEE. Losses at the gene ends were 4 bases for V and 6 bases for J; bases not matched to a gene: 4. The CDR3 nucleotides read TGTGCCAGCAGCTCCCGACAGGGCAATGAGCAGTTCTTC. Amino acid sequence: CASSSRQGNEQFF.